The clone carrying this T cell receptor beta chain was observed a handful of times. What it binds is not known. Germline V gene data show CDR1 as SGHNT and CDR2 as YENEEA. The CDR3 covers 11 residues. V gave up 5 bases and J gave up 6 bases, with 5 bases separating them. The donors were healthy bone marrow donors. This sample stems from a study of cytomegalovirus exposure and HLA in healthy donors. Study findings and constraints: Rates of TCR association differed by HLA locus in a later analysis, with DRB1 highest and HLA-C lowest.

The PCR had 60 Vbeta and 13 Jbeta primers. The data were produced by immunoSEQ multiplex PCR, yet TCRdb's version contains in-frame clones alone and is incomplete. The sample records under 200,000 clones, around 80% being singletons. The chain links TRBV11-3 to TRBJ2-1; a weak D match, TRBD2 (5 bases). Sequencing input: PBMCs. This clonotype was sampled from a male donor in good health and CMV-seropositive. CDR3 in amino acids: CASSRGNEQFF. Here the CDR3 DNA reads TGTGCCAGCAGCCGGGGCAATGAGCAGTTCTTC.